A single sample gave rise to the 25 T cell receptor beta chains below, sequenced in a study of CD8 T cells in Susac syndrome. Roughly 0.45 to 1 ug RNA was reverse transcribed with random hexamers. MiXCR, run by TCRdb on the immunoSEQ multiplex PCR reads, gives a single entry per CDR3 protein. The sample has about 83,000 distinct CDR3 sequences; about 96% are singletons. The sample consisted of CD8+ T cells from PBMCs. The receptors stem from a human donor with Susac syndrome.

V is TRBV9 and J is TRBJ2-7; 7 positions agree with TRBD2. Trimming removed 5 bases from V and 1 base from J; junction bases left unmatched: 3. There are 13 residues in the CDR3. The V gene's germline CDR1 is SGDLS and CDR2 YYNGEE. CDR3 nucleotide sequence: TGTGCCAGCAGACCTAGCGGATCCTACGAGCAGTACTTC. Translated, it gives CASRPSGSYEQYF. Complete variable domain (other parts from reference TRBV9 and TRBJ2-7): DSGVTQTPKHLITATGQRVTLRCSPRSGDLSVYWYQQSLDQGLQFLIQYYNGEERAKGNILERFSAQQFPDLHSELNLSSLELGDSALYFCASRPSGSYEQYFGPGTRLTVT.

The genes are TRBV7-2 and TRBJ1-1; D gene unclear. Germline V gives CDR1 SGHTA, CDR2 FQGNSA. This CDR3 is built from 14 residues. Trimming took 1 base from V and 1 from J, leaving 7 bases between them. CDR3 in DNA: TGTGCCAGCAGCTTAGTCTCAGGGAACACTGAAGCTTTCTTT. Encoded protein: CASSLVSGNTEAFF.

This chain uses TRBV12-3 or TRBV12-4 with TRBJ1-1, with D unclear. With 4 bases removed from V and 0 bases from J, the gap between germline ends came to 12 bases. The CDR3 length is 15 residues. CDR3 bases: TGTGCCAGCAGTTATGCCGGGATCGTGAACACTGAAGCTTTCTTT. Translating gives CASSYAGIVNTEAFF.

Here the CDR3 DNA reads TGTGCCAGCAGTTACCTCCAGCCCCTTAATCAGCCCCAGCATTTT. Protein: CASSYLQPLNQPQHF. This chain connects TRBV6-2 or TRBV6-3 to TRBJ1-5; D is undetermined. Per the germline V gene, CDR1 is MNHEY and CDR2 is SVGEGT. CDR3 size: 15 residues. V gave up 2 bases and J gave up 4 bases, with 12 bases separating them.

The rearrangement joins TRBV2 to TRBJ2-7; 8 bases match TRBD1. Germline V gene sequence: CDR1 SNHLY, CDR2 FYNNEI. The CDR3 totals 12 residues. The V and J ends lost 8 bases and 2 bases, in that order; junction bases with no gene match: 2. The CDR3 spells CASGDRPYEQYV. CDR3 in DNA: TGTGCCAGCGGGGACAGGCCCTACGAGCAGTACGTC.

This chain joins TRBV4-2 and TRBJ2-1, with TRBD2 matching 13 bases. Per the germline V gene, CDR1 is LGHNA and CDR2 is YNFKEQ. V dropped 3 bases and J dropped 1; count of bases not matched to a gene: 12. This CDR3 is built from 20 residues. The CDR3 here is CASSHWTSGRITKSYNEQFF. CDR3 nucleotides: TGTGCCAGCAGCCATTGGACTAGCGGGAGAATAACAAAGTCCTACAATGAGCAGTTCTTC.

CDR3: CASSGEGHEQYF. The CDR3 nucleotides read TGTGCCAGCAGTGGAGAGGGCCACGAGCAGTACTTC. V usage is TRBV2 and J usage is TRBJ2-7, with D possibly matching TRBD2 (5 bases). Germline V CDR1 and CDR2: SNHLY, FYNNEI. The CDR3 extends over 12 amino acids. V was shortened by 4 bases and J by 5 bases, with 9 bases between the two germline ends.

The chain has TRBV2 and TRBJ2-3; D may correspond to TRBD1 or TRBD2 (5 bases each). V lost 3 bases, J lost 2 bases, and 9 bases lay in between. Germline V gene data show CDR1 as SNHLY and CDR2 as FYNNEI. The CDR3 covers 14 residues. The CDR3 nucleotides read TGTGCCAGCAGTGAGGAGGACACCACAGATACGCAGTATTTT. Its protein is CASSEEDTTDTQYF.

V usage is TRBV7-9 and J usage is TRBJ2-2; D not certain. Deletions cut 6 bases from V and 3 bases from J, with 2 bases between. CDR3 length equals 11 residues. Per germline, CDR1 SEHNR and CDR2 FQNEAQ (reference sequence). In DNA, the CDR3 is TGTGCCAGCAGAGACACCGGGGAGCTGTTTTTT. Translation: CASRDTGELFF.

CDR3 nucleotides: TGCAGCGTCATCCCTTGGGGGGCCAACGTCCTGACTTTC. Its protein product is CSVIPWGANVLTF. This chain links TRBV29-1 with TRBJ2-6; D is undetermined. The CDR3 length is 13 residues. Per the germline V gene, CDR1 is SQVTM and CDR2 is ANQGSEA. V dropped 6 bases and J dropped 4 bases, with 10 bases sitting between them. Complete variable domain (other parts from reference TRBV29-1 and TRBJ2-6): SAVISQKPSRDICQRGTSLTIQCQVDSQVTMMFWYRQQPGQSLTLIATANQGSEATYESGFVIDKFPISRPNLTFSTLTVSNMSPEDSSIYLCSVIPWGANVLTFGAGSRLTVL.

CDR3 sequence (DNA): TGTGCCAGCAGCGCCGGGTCGGACAGGGTCTCTGGCTACACCTTC. It encodes CASSAGSDRVSGYTF. The chain uses TRBV9 and TRBJ1-2; the match to TRBD1 covers 8 bases. After removal of 3 bases from V and 7 bases from J, the junction contained 11 bases not matched to a gene. The length of the CDR3 is 15 residues. Looked up from germline, CDR1 is SGDLS and CDR2 is YYNGEE.

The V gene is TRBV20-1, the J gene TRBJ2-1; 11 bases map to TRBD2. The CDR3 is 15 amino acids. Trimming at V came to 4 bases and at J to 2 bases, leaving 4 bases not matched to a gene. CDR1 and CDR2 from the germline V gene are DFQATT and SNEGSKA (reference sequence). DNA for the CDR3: TGCAGTGCTATCCAGACTAGCGGGACCTACAATGAGCAGTTCTTC. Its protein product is CSAIQTSGTYNEQFF.

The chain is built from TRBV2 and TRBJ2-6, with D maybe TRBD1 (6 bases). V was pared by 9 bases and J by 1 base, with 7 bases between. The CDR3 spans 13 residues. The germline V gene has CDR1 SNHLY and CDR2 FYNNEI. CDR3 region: CARQGSGANVLTF. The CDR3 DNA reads TGTGCCAGACAGGGATCTGGGGCCAACGTCCTGACTTTC.

The CDR3 region is CAWGGLGYEQFF. In DNA form, the CDR3 reads TGTGCCTGGGGGGGGTTAGGCTATGAGCAGTTCTTC. The chain is built from TRBV30 and TRBJ2-1, with D tentatively TRBD2 (6 bases). Germline CDR1 and CDR2: GTSNPN and SVGIG (reference sequence). With 5 bases removed from V and 8 bases from J, the gap between germline ends came to 13 bases. The CDR3 is 12 residues long.

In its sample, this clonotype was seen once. The CDR3 sequence: CASSQDWTEMSSGANVLTF. The CDR3 DNA sequence: TGTGCCAGCAGCCAAGATTGGACAGAGATGAGCTCTGGGGCCAACGTCCTGACTTTC. The chain employs TRBV3-1 and TRBJ2-6; a weak D match, TRBD1 (6 bases). Germline loops: CDR1 LGHDT, CDR2 YNNKEL (reference sequence). The CDR3 has 19 amino acids. The V and J ends lost 0 bases and 0 bases respectively, with 15 bases between them.

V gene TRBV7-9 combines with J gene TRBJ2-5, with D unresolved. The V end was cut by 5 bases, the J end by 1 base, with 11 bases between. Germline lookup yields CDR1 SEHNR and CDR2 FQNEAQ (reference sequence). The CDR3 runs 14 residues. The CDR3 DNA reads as TGTGCCAGCAGCGTGGACCTAACCCAAGAGACCCAGTACTTC. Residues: CASSVDLTQETQYF.

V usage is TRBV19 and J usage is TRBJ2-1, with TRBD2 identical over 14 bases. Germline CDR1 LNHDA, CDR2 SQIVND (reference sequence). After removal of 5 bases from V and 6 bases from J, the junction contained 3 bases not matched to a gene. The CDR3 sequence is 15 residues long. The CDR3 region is CASSVGLAGGNEQFF. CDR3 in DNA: TGTGCCAGTAGTGTCGGACTAGCGGGGGGCAATGAGCAGTTCTTC.

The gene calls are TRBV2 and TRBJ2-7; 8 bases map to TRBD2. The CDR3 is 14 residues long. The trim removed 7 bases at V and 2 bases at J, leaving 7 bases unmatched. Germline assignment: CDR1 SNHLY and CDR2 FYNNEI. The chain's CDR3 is CASTAGGRAYEQYV. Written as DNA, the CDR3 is TGTGCCAGCACGGCGGGGGGCCGAGCCTACGAGCAGTACGTC.

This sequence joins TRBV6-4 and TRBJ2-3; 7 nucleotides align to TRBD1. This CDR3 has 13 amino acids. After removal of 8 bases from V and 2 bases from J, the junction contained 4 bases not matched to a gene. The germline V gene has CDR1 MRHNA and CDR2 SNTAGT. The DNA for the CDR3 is TGTGCCAGCTCCGAGGGGGCCACAGATACGCAGTATTTT. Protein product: CASSEGATDTQYF.

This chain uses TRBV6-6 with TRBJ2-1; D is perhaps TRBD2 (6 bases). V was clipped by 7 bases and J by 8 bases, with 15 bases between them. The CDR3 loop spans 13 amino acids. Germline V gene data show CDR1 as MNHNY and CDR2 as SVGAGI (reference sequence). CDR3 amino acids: CASIQLGEDEQFF. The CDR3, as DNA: TGTGCCAGCATTCAACTGGGGGAGGATGAGCAGTTCTTC.

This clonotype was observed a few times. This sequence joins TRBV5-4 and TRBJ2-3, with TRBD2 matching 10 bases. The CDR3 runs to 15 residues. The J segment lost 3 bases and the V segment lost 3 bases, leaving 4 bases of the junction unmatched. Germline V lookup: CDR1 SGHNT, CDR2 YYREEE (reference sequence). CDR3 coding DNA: TGTGCCAGCAGCTCTGGACTAGCGGCAACAGATACGCAGTATTTT. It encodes CASSSGLAATDTQYF.

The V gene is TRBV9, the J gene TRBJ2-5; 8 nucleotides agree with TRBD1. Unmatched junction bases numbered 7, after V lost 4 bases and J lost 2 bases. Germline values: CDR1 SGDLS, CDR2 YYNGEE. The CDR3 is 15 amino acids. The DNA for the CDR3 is TGTGCCAGCAGCCCGTGGGACAGGACTCAAGAGACCCAGTACTTC. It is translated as CASSPWDRTQETQYF. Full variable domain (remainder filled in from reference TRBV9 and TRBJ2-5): DSGVTQTPKHLITATGQRVTLRCSPRSGDLSVYWYQQSLDQGLQFLIQYYNGEERAKGNILERFSAQQFPDLHSELNLSSLELGDSALYFCASSPWDRTQETQYFGPGTRLLVL.

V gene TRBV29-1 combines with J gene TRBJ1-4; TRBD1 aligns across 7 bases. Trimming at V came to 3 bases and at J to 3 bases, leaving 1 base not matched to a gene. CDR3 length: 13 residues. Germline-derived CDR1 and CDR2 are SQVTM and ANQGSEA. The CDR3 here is CSVDDRANEKLFF. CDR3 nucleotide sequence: TGCAGCGTTGACGACAGGGCTAATGAAAAACTGTTTTTT.

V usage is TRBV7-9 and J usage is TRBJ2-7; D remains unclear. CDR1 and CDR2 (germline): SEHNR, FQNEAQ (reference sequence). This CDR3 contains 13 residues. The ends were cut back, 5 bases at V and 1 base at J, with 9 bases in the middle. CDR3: CASSPGNSYEQYV. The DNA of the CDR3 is TGTGCCAGCAGCCCCGGTAATTCCTACGAGCAGTACGTC.

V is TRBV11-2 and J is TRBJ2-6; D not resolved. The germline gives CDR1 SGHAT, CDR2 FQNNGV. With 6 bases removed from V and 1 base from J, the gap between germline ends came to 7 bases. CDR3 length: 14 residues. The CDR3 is CASRGLSGANVLTF. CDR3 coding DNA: TGTGCCAGCAGGGGCCTATCTGGGGCCAACGTCCTGACTTTC.